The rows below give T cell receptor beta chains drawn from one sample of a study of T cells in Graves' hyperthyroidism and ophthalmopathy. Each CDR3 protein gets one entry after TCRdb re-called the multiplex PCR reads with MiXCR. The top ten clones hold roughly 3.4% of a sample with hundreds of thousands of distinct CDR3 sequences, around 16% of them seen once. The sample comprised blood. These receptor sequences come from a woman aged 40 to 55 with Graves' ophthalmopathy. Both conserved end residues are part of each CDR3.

CASSLAPFGNTIYF	TRBV11-2	TRBJ1-3
CAILSGRDYNEQFF	TRBV14	TRBJ2-1
CASSLLSGELFF	TRBV7-9	TRBJ2-2
CASSLSSGGADNEQFF	TRBV11-2	TRBJ2-1
CASSPLTSGRVQEQYF	TRBV3-1	TRBJ2-7
CSVDVANYGYTF	TRBV29-1	TRBJ1-2
CASSTRQGAYEQYF	TRBV28	TRBJ2-7
CASSESKQPDYGYTF	TRBV10-2	TRBJ1-2
CASSPPGLGAYEQYF	TRBV28	TRBJ2-7
CASSLNGQNTEAFF	TRBV18	TRBJ1-1
CASTRAGEADTQYF	TRBV28	TRBJ2-3
CASSYAGRAGELFF	TRBV28	TRBJ2-2
CASSASWNLAGYTF	TRBV5-1	TRBJ1-2
CASSLALVNSPLHF	TRBV11-1	TRBJ1-6
CASSPGQHLNYGYTF	TRBV28	TRBJ1-2
CASSPGQIGEQYF	TRBV5-6	TRBJ2-7
CASSHGGGTPVHEQFF	TRBV7-3	TRBJ2-1
CASSYAAGGEQFF	TRBV6-5	TRBJ2-1
CAISQAISGGYGQETQYF	TRBV10-3	TRBJ2-5
CASSFGTGGYGYTF	TRBV5-8	TRBJ1-2
CASSPTPSGGLSDTQYF	TRBV6-1	TRBJ2-3
CASSRDRGPLNSYNEQFF	TRBV27	TRBJ2-1
CAISQGGTEAFF	TRBV10-3	TRBJ1-1
CASNGGNTGELFF	TRBV6-1	TRBJ2-2
CASSQDGGEQFF	TRBV4-1	TRBJ2-1
CASSPPIINEQFF	TRBV18	TRBJ2-1
CSVPGGIVTDTQYF	TRBV20-1	TRBJ2-3
CSVVSDGNTIYF	TRBV29-1	TRBJ1-3
CASRLGPGEAFF	TRBV13	TRBJ1-1
CASSLYGGLEGYTF	TRBV7-3	TRBJ1-2
CASSLDGLVDEQFF	TRBV5-1	TRBJ2-1
CASSYRLAGAPYEQYF	TRBV7-9	TRBJ2-7
CASSFLGTGHEQFF	TRBV27	TRBJ2-1
CASSDGDRDEKLFF	TRBV6-1	TRBJ1-4
CAILDLQGRRRFYNEQFF	TRBV6-1	TRBJ2-1
CAISVNSDQETQYF	TRBV10-3	TRBJ2-5
CASSFLRSSYEQYF	TRBV11-2	TRBJ2-7
CASTGATFSYNSPLHF	TRBV30	TRBJ1-6